The rows below give T cell receptor beta chains drawn from one sample of a study of blood T cell repertoires in COVID-19. The method was immunoSEQ multiplex PCR; TCRdb's version includes in-frame clones alone and lacks a portion of them. The data show about 250,000 clones, 80% to 90% seen once. Sample: peripheral blood. These receptor sequences come from an elderly man with acute or convalescent COVID-19. CDR3s include the opening cysteine and the closing phenylalanine or tryptophan. D genes are given only for firm matches. A clone size is listed for some rows: how often the clone was seen (once, few, many), or a class if it is expanded.

TRBV5-5,TRBD1,.,TRBJ1-2,TGTGCCAGCAGCTTGGTTGGACAGGGGATCTATGGCTACACCTTC,CASSLVGQGIYGYTF
TRBV6-5,TRBD1,.,TRBJ2-2,TGTGCCAGCATTTCAGGGGGCTTGACCGGGGAGCTGTTTTTT,CASISGGLTGELFF
TRBV3-1/TRBV3-2,TRBD2,few,TRBJ2-5,TGTGCCAGCAGCCCTCTCCTAAGATCCCAACTAGCGAACCAAGAGACCCAGTACTTC,CASSPLLRSQLANQETQYF
TRBV4-2,.,.,TRBJ1-4,TGTGCCAGCAGCCAAGCGCAGGATGCAACTAATGAAAAACTGTTTTTT,CASSQAQDATNEKLFF
TRBV7-2,TRBD1,.,TRBJ1-2,TGTGCCAGCAGCTCCGGTGGGACAGGGAATGGCTACACCTTC,CASSSGGTGNGYTF
TRBV28,.,.,TRBJ2-7,TGTGCCAGCAGCCTGGGACAATTCAGGAACGAGCAGTACTTC,CASSLGQFRNEQYF
TRBV5-1,.,few,TRBJ2-7,TGCGCCAGCAGCTTTAGGCAGGGCCCTTACGAGCAGTACTTC,CASSFRQGPYEQYF
TRBV6-6,.,.,TRBJ1-5,TGTGCCAGCAGTTTTTCTCAGGGGAGTCGCAATCAGCCCCAGCATTTT,CASSFSQGSRNQPQHF
TRBV7-2,TRBD1,.,TRBJ1-2,TGTGCCAGCAGCTCAATATGGGACAGGGGTTATGGCTACACCTTC,CASSSIWDRGYGYTF
TRBV7-2,.,.,TRBJ2-3,TGTGCCAGCAGCTTAGCTTCGTTTAGCTCCACAGATACGCAGTATTTT,CASSLASFSSTDTQYF
TRBV6-6,.,.,TRBJ2-1,TGTGCCAGCAGTTACTCTGGTATAGATGAGCAGTTCTTC,CASSYSGIDEQFF
TRBV4-2,TRBD1,few,TRBJ1-4,TGTGCCAGCAGCCAAGTTGTTGGACAGGGGGGAAGTAATGAAAAACTGTTTTTT,CASSQVVGQGGSNEKLFF
TRBV5-1,.,.,TRBJ1-1,TGCGCCAGCAGTATGGAGGGTACTGAAGCTTTCTTT,CASSMEGTEAFF
TRBV18,TRBD2,.,TRBJ2-1,TGTGCCAGCTCACCCCTGGGACTAGCGGGAGGATCCAATGAGCAGTTCTTC,CASSPLGLAGGSNEQFF
TRBV12-3/TRBV12-4,.,once,TRBJ2-1,TGTGCCAGCAGTTCTGGCGGGTACGGTGAGCAGTTCTTC,CASSSGGYGEQFF
TRBV7-2,TRBD2,.,TRBJ2-1,TGTGCCAGCAGCCAGCGGGGAGGCTCCTACAATGAGCAGTTCTTC,CASSQRGGSYNEQFF
TRBV3-1/TRBV3-2,.,.,TRBJ1-2,TGTGCCAGCAGCCAAGATGCGGCAGATAGCTACACCTTC,CASSQDAADSYTF
TRBV5-1,.,.,TRBJ2-7,TGCGCCAGCGGACTGGAAAATTACTACGAGCAGTACTTC,CASGLENYYEQYF
TRBV9,TRBD1,.,TRBJ1-5,TGTGCCAGCAGCACGACAGGGGAAGATCAGCCCCAGCATTTT,CASSTTGEDQPQHF
TRBV7-2,TRBD1,once,TRBJ1-2,TGTGCCAGCAGCTTAGCGTTGGGGGACAGGGGGACTGGCTACACCTTC,CASSLALGDRGTGYTF
TRBV6-5,TRBD1,.,TRBJ1-2,TGTGCCACCGCGGACAGGATCTATGGCTACACCTTC,CATADRIYGYTF
TRBV2,.,.,TRBJ1-4,TGTGTTTGGGGGGGGGAAGGAGAAAAACTGTTTTTT,CVWGGEGEKLFF
TRBV5-5,TRBD1,.,TRBJ1-6,TGTGCCAGCAGCTCTAGGACAGGGAGCTCCTATAATTCACCCCTCCACTTT,CASSSRTGSSYNSPLHF
TRBV6-5,TRBD1,.,TRBJ2-7,TGTGCCAGCAGTTACTCCGACCGGGGACAGGCTTACGAGCAGTACTTC,CASSYSDRGQAYEQYF
TRBV18,TRBD2,.,TRBJ2-7,TGTGCCAGCTCACCACCTTTAGCGGGGGCCTACGAGCAGTACTTC,CASSPPLAGAYEQYF
TRBV5-1,.,.,TRBJ1-4,TGCGCCAGCAGCTCTGGTCGGGCAACTAATGAAAAACTGTTTTTT,CASSSGRATNEKLFF
TRBV2,.,.,TRBJ2-4,TGTGCCAGCAGCAAAGGACAGTTGGAACCCAAAAACATTCAGTACTTC,CASSKGQLEPKNIQYF
TRBV2,TRBD1,.,TRBJ2-7,TGTGCCAGCAGAACCGGGACAGGGGGCTATGACGAGCAGTACTTC,CASRTGTGGYDEQYF
TRBV6-5,TRBD2,.,TRBJ2-3,TGTGCCAGCAGCCTGGGGGGGAGCACAGATACGCAGTATTTT,CASSLGGSTDTQYF
TRBV7-2,TRBD1,.,TRBJ2-7,TGTGCCAGCAGTCCCCGTGGGGGACAGGGGTCTTCCTACGAGCAGTACTTC,CASSPRGGQGSSYEQYF
TRBV11-2,TRBD2,.,TRBJ2-5,TGTGCCAGCAGCCAGACTAGCGGGAGGGCCCGTGAGACCCAGTACTTC,CASSQTSGRARETQYF
TRBV5-1,.,.,TRBJ2-5,TGCGCCAGCAGCCCATCTACTACAGGGTCTCAAGAGACCCAGTACTTC,CASSPSTTGSQETQYF
TRBV27,.,.,TRBJ2-1,TGTGCCAGCAGTACCCGACTAGTCGCTGAGCAGTTCTTC,CASSTRLVAEQFF
TRBV10-3,.,.,TRBJ1-1,TGTGCCATCACTGCGGGGGCGACTAGCACTGAAGCTTTCTTT,CAITAGATSTEAFF
TRBV27,.,.,TRBJ1-1,TGTGCCAGCAGTCCTAACCACAACACTGAAGCTTTCTTT,CASSPNHNTEAFF
TRBV5-1,TRBD1,.,TRBJ2-7,TGCGCCAGCACCTTGGAAGGGACAGGGTCCTACGAGCAGTACTTC,CASTLEGTGSYEQYF
TRBV18,.,.,TRBJ1-5,TGTGCCAGCTCACCAGGGGCCGATCAGCCCCAGCATTTT,CASSPGADQPQHF
TRBV4-3,.,.,TRBJ2-7,TGCGCCAGCAGCCAAGCGAGAGGGTACGAGCAGTACTTC,CASSQARGYEQYF
TRBV11-2,.,.,TRBJ1-1,TGTGCCAGCAGCTTAGCCGGGTCAGTTGCTATGAACACTGAAGCTTTCTTT,CASSLAGSVAMNTEAFF
TRBV14,TRBD2,.,TRBJ2-3,TGTGCCAGCAGCCAAGATCTGTGGGGGGGTAGCACAGATACGCAGTATTTT,CASSQDLWGGSTDTQYF
TRBV5-1,.,.,TRBJ1-4,TGCGCCAGCAGCCTAGGAGTAACTGAAAAACTGTTTTTT,CASSLGVTEKLFF
TRBV9,TRBD2,.,TRBJ2-5,TGTGCCAGCAGCGTAGAACCGGGGAGGGGCCAAGAGACCCAGTACTTC,CASSVEPGRGQETQYF
TRBV4-2,TRBD2,.,TRBJ2-3,TGTGCCAGCAGCTCACGAGGACTAGCGGGGGGGTCCTCTCGCACAGATACGCAGTATTTT,CASSSRGLAGGSSRTDTQYF
TRBV4-1,.,.,TRBJ2-7,TGCGCCAGCAGCCACCCCGGGGGTCCCTACGAGCAGTACTTC,CASSHPGGPYEQYF
TRBV5-8,TRBD2,.,TRBJ2-3,TGTGCCAGCAGATCCGGACTAGCGGGGCCCTCTAGCACAGATACGCAGTATTTT,CASRSGLAGPSSTDTQYF
TRBV19,.,.,TRBJ2-2,TGTGCCAGTAGTTCCGGGACAACCACCGGGGAGCTGTTTTTT,CASSSGTTTGELFF
TRBV28,.,.,TRBJ2-2,TGTGCCGAAGGGAGACCTACCGGGGAGCTGTTTTTT,CAEGRPTGELFF
TRBV27,TRBD2,.,TRBJ2-2,TGTGCTCCAATTGGCGGGAGCCGGACCGGGGAGCTGTTTTTT,CAPIGGSRTGELFF
TRBV6-1,.,.,TRBJ2-6,TGTGCCAGCAGTGAAGAAGGTCCTTACTACTCTGGGGCCAACGTCCTGACTTTC,CASSEEGPYYSGANVLTF